The TCR beta chain described here comes from a study of PD-L1 blockade in urothelial cancer. Overall study: Blood analysis occurred 3 weeks (second dose) and 6 weeks after treatment start.

This CDR3 is built from 14 residues. V gave up 3 bases and J gave up 4 bases, with 12 bases separating them. Germline V gene sequence: CDR1 SGHNT, CDR2 YENEEA. Noted time point: pretreatment peripheral blood. A spike-in of synthetic TCR analog templates was added to each PCR. Clones were sequenced by immunoSEQ multiplex PCR, and TCRdb holds only the in-frame ones, with some missing. Of some 120,000 clones listed, less than 85% are singletons. This clone came up once. The starting material was PBMCs, obtained around atezolizumab (anti-PD-L1) treatment. This TCR was recovered from a man between 50 and 59 years old with urothelial cancer. The rearrangement uses TRBV11-3 and TRBJ2-5; D possibly corresponds to TRBD1 (6 bases). CDR3 sequence reads: CASSLTGRGETQYF. Here the CDR3 DNA reads TGTGCCAGCAGCTTGACCGGCAGGGGAGAGACCCAGTACTTC.